The 28 T cell receptor beta chains below all came from one sample that was sequenced in a study of glioma-infiltrating T cells. The iRepertoire nested amplicon-rescue multiplex PCR amplified TCR alpha and beta CDR3s from RNA. In TCRdb, the multiplex PCR reads were re-called with MiXCR into one record per CDR3 protein. The data hold under 130,000 distinct CDR3 sequences, with 25% to 30% observed a single time. Sequenced input: glioma tissue, nonneoplastic brain tissue, or PBMCs (not recorded which). These receptors were taken from a human donor with low-grade glioma or glioblastoma, undergoing nonglioma brain surgery, or in good health (not recorded which).

Points on this clonotype: A much larger clone lies a single base off, so this may be a read error. This chain connects TRBV7-2 to TRBJ2-5, with D possibly matching TRBD1 (6 bases). CDR1 and CDR2 (germline): SGHTA, FQGNSA. Trimming removed 4 bases at V and 4 bases at J, with 16 bases between. This CDR3 is built from 15 residues. CDR3 loop: CASSSLGAERETQYF. The CDR3 DNA is TGTGCCAGCAGCTCCCTGGGGGCGGAGAGAGAGACCCAGTACTTC.

This sequence joins TRBV12-5 and TRBJ2-1; D unresolved. Trimming pared 5 bases from V and 12 bases from J, leaving 14 bases between. CDR1 and CDR2 from the germline V gene are LGHNT and FRNRAP. The CDR3 extends over 12 amino acids. CDR3 in amino acids: CASGVDGRWQFF. CDR3 DNA: TGTGCTAGTGGTGTTGACGGCCGTTGGCAGTTCTTC.

A word on this clonotype: This may be a read error, as it is one base from a much larger clone. This chain uses TRBV18 with TRBJ2-5; perhaps TRBD1 as D (5 bases). The CDR3 length is 13 residues. Trimming removed 5 bases from V and 5 bases from J, with 12 bases in between. CDR1 is KGHSH and CDR2 is LQKENI in the germline V gene. The CDR3, as DNA: TGTGCCAGCTCAACACGGCCAGGGGAGACCCAGTACTTC. Translating gives CASSTRPGETQYF.

Of note for this clonotype: This may be a read error: a much more frequent sequence differs by one nucleotide. The chain combines TRBV11-2 with TRBJ2-3; 7 positions match TRBD2. With V trimmed by 1 base and J by 6 bases, 10 bases remained unmatched. In germline, CDR1 is SGHAT, CDR2 FQNNGV. The CDR3 is 16 residues long. CDR3: CASSLVGLEGSDTQYF. DNA for the CDR3: TGTGCCAGCAGCTTAGTTGGACTAGAGGGTAGTGATACGCAGTATTTT.

This clonotype occurred many times. V is TRBV12-3 or TRBV12-4 and J is TRBJ1-1; D uncertain. The V end was cut by 7 bases, the J end by 5 bases, with 11 bases between. CDR3 length: 12 amino acids. CDR3 coding DNA: TGTGCCAGCACCCTCTCGAGGACTGAAGCTTTCTTT. It codes for CASTLSRTEAFF.

Concerning this clonotype: One end of the junction is discordant with germline, which a read error may explain. The DNA for the CDR3 is TGTGCCAGCAGCCAAGCCGCAGGGGGAAGCTCCTACGGGCAGTACTTC. Translation gives CASSQAAGGSSYGQYF. The chain is built from TRBV7-2 and TRBJ2-7, with TRBD1 matching 7 bases. The CDR3 spans 16 residues. The V gene's germline CDR1 is SGHTA and CDR2 FQGNSA.

Here the CDR3 DNA reads TGTGCCAGCAGCTTGGGAACAGGGGCACTGCGCGGGTCCTACGAGCAGTACTTC. It yields the protein CASSLGTGALRGSYEQYF. V and J are TRBV5-5 and TRBJ2-7; 7 bases line up with TRBD1. The germline V gene encodes CDR1 SGHKS and CDR2 YYEKEE (reference sequence). The CDR3 sequence is 18 residues long. Trimming cost V 0 bases and J 1 base; bases outside gene matches: 13.

Details on this clonotype: Sequence at one end of the junction differs from germline and may be a read error. This chain joins TRBV3-1 and TRBJ2-4; 8 positions match TRBD1. Germline CDR1 LGHDT, CDR2 YNNKEL (reference sequence). This CDR3 contains 18 residues. As DNA, the CDR3 is TGTACCAGCAGCCAACGACTCGACAGGGGTGTAGCCAAAAACATTCAGTACTTC. This translates into CTSSQRLDRGVAKNIQYF. The whole variable domain, remainder taken from reference TRBV3-1 and TRBJ2-4, is DTAVSQTPKYLVTQMGNDKSIKCEQNLGHDTMYWYKQDSKKFLKIMFSYNNKELIINETVPNRFSPKSPDKAHLNLHINSLELGDSAVYFCTSSQRLDRGVAKNIQYFGAGTRLSVL.

This clonotype was detected many times. V and J are TRBV7-2 and TRBJ2-3; no definite D call. V gave up 5 bases and J gave up 0 bases, with 6 bases separating them. The CDR3 loop spans 13 amino acids. In germline, CDR1 is SGHTA, CDR2 FQGNSA. CDR3 sequence reads: CASSVTSTDTQYF. The DNA of the CDR3 is TGTGCCAGCAGCGTAACTAGCACAGATACGCAGTATTTT.

V gene TRBV30 combines with J gene TRBJ1-1, with 8 bases aligning to TRBD1. CDR3 length: 17 amino acids. CDR1 is GTSNPN and CDR2 is SVGIG in the germline V gene (reference sequence). Trimming took 3 bases from V and 6 from J; bases not matched to a gene: 18. This CDR3 reads CAWSPTAGGRVSAEAFF. For the CDR3, the DNA is TGTGCCTGGAGCCCCACGGCAGGGGGCAGGGTGAGCGCTGAAGCTTTCTTT.

This CDR3 reads CASSLRGPNTGELFF. DNA for the CDR3: TGTGCCAGCAGTTTAAGGGGCCCTAACACCGGGGAGCTGTTTTTT. J is TRBJ2-2 and V is TRBV12-3 or TRBV12-4; a weak D match, TRBD1 (5 bases). Trimming cost V 2 bases and J 2 bases, with 9 bases left between them. CDR3 length: 15 amino acids.

The CDR3 DNA is TGTGCCAGTAGTTCCCGGGACAAACGAAGCATTCAGTACTTC. Protein sequence: CASSSRDKRSIQYF. The chain couples TRBV19 to TRBJ2-4; a weak D match, TRBD1 (6 bases). This CDR3 comprises 14 residues. V was clipped by 5 bases and J by 9 bases, with 17 bases between them. Germline V gene data show CDR1 as LNHDA and CDR2 as SQIVND (reference sequence).

This clonotype has just a few counts. This may be a read error, as it is one base from a much larger clone. V usage is TRBV25-1 and J usage is TRBJ2-3; no firm D call. The germline V gene encodes CDR1 MGHDK and CDR2 SYGVNS. The CDR3 covers 12 residues. In nucleotides, the CDR3 is TGTGCCAGCAGTGAACGTCCAGATACGCGGTATTTT. Its protein product is CASSERPDTRYF.

This clonotype appeared a few times. The chain couples TRBV7-6 to TRBJ2-3; TRBD1 matches at 10 bases. This CDR3 spans 17 amino acids. Trimming cost V 5 bases and J 4 bases; bases outside gene matches: 12. Germline CDR1 and CDR2: SGHVS and FNYEAQ. The CDR3, as DNA: TGTGCCAGCAGCCCGAATATAGTGGGGACAGGGGCAGATACGCAGTATTTT. Its protein product is CASSPNIVGTGADTQYF.

The chain uses TRBV19 and TRBJ1-1; 7 bases align to TRBD1. The germline CDR1 and CDR2 sequences are LNHDA and SQIVND (reference sequence). The CDR3 spans 15 residues. V lost 4 bases to trimming and J lost 0 bases; unmatched junction nucleotides: 5. CDR3 sequence (DNA): TGTGCCAGTAGTAAGAGGACAGGCATGAACACTGAAGCTTTCTTT. This codes for CASSKRTGMNTEAFF.

This clonotype was picked up many times. The chain links TRBV6-1 to TRBJ1-1; D is perhaps TRBD1 (6 bases). This CDR3 spans 13 amino acids. The germline V gene has CDR1 MNHNS and CDR2 SASEGT. Trimming took 7 bases from V and 1 from J, leaving 10 bases between them. CDR3 amino acids: CASTWTENTEAFF. Here the CDR3 DNA reads TGTGCCAGCACCTGGACAGAGAACACTGAAGCTTTCTTT.

This clonotype was detected a few times. V usage is TRBV12-3 or TRBV12-4 and J usage is TRBJ1-6; D perhaps matches TRBD1 (5 bases). Between the trimmed V and J ends, which lost 6 bases and 5 bases, there was a span of 8 bases. The CDR3 has 13 residues. CDR3 sequence reads: CASRGLNNSPLHF. DNA for the CDR3: TGTGCCAGCAGGGGACTGAATAATTCACCCCTCCACTTT.

A note on this clonotype: This may be a read error, as it is one base from a much larger clone. The gene calls are TRBV7-9 and TRBJ2-3; no clear D. Trimming removed 11 bases at V and 2 bases at J, with 14 bases between. The germline CDR1 and CDR2 sequences are SEHNR and FQNEAQ (reference sequence). The CDR3 is made up of 13 amino acids. In DNA, the CDR3 is TGTGCCGGCCGGGCGTTGGTCACAGATACGCAGTATTTT. It encodes CAGRALVTDTQYF.

About this clonotype itself: Given a much more abundant clone one base away, this may be a read error. V usage is TRBV27 and J usage is TRBJ2-3; 7 bases map to TRBD2. The CDR3 is 16 residues long. Trimming removed 6 bases from V and 10 bases from J; junction bases left unmatched: 19. Germline CDR1 MNHEY, CDR2 SMNVEV (reference sequence). As DNA, the CDR3 is TGTGCCAGCAGGGTCGCAACTAGCGCGAGTTCCCTGTCGCAGTATTTT. This sequence encodes CASRVATSASSLSQYF.

The table lists this clonotype with many counts. The CDR3 nucleotides read TGTGCCAGTAGGTCCACTAGCGGGGGGTTAACAGATACGCAGTATTTT. This encodes CASRSTSGGLTDTQYF. The chain combines TRBV19 with TRBJ2-3; 12 nucleotides agree with TRBD2. The CDR3 has 16 residues. Germline assignment: CDR1 LNHDA and CDR2 SQIVND (reference sequence). V was clipped by 6 bases and J by 3 bases; unmatched bases: 7.

The DNA for the CDR3 is TGTGCCAGCAGCATAGACTGGAGCTCCTACAATGAGCAGTTCTTC. Protein: CASSIDWSSYNEQFF. The chain recombines TRBV7-3 with TRBJ2-1; D gene unclear. Germline CDR1 reads SGHTA; CDR2 reads FQGTGA. The CDR3 sequence is 15 residues long. Trimming shortened V by 5 bases and J by 0 bases, and 11 bases separated the two germline ends.

This chain links TRBV12-3 or TRBV12-4 with TRBJ1-1, with a possible D match to TRBD1 (5 bases). The germline V and J ends were trimmed by 6 bases and 5 bases, with 13 bases remaining between them. This CDR3 has 13 amino acids. Here the CDR3 reads CASRQGWQTEAFF. CDR3 nucleotides: TGTGCCAGCAGGCAGGGCTGGCAAACTGAAGCTTTCTTT.

The table lists this clonotype with a few counts. J is TRBJ1-1 and V is TRBV5-1; D is undetermined. The CDR3 is 14 residues long. V lost 2 bases and J 0 bases, leaving 8 bases between the germline ends. Germline values: CDR1 SGHRS, CDR2 YFSETQ. CDR3 in DNA: TGCGCCAGCAGCTTTCAGGTAATGAACACTGAAGCTTTCTTT. It is translated as CASSFQVMNTEAFF.

The sample holds a few counts of this clonotype. The V gene is TRBV11-3, the J gene TRBJ2-1; D could derive from TRBD1 or TRBD2 (6 bases each). CDR3 length: 13 amino acids. Trimming removed 5 bases from V and 5 bases from J, with 10 bases in between. CDR1 and CDR2 from the germline V gene are SGHNT and YENEEA. The CDR3 nucleotides are TGTGCCAGCAGCCAACGGGGGCACAATGAGCAGTTCTTC. Translating gives CASSQRGHNEQFF.

This clonotype was recorded at least ten times. J is TRBJ1-1 and V is TRBV10-3; perhaps TRBD1 as D (5 bases). This CDR3 is built from 13 residues. Germline V gene lookup returns CDR1 ENHRY and CDR2 SYGVKD. Trimming took off 2 bases at V and 3 bases at J, with 7 bases between the two ends. Here the CDR3 reads CAISEGGDTEAFF. The DNA for the CDR3 is TGTGCCATCAGTGAGGGGGGAGACACTGAAGCTTTCTTT.

This clonotype was seen a single time. One base away lies a much larger clone, so this may be a sequencing read error. The chain combines TRBV28 with TRBJ1-5; D gene ambiguous. Trimming removed 7 bases from V and 4 bases from J, with 11 bases in between. The CDR3 consists of 13 residues. Germline V gene lookup returns CDR1 MDHEN and CDR2 SYDVKM. The CDR3 DNA reads as TGTGCCAGCATTCCGGGGTGGAATCAGCCCCAGCATTTT. Its translation: CASIPGWNQPQHF.

This clonotype has only a few counts. The chain is built from TRBV4-3 and TRBJ1-5, with D unresolved. Trimming removed 0 bases from V and 4 bases from J, with 10 bases in between. The germline gives CDR1 LGHNA, CDR2 YSLEER. CDR3 length equals 15 residues. The CDR3 protein is CASSQDQGGNQPQHF. CDR3 in DNA: TGCGCCAGCAGCCAAGATCAAGGAGGTAATCAGCCCCAGCATTTT.

There are many counts of this clonotype. CDR3 in DNA: TGCAGTGCCTGGGGCAGTCAGGTGAACACTGAAGCTTTCTTT. As protein: CSAWGSQVNTEAFF. The chain couples TRBV20-1 to TRBJ1-1; tentative D call: TRBD1 (5 bases). There are 14 residues in the CDR3. Trimming left V 6 bases short and J 0 bases short, with 14 bases between. Germline assignment: CDR1 DFQATT and CDR2 SNEGSKA (reference sequence).